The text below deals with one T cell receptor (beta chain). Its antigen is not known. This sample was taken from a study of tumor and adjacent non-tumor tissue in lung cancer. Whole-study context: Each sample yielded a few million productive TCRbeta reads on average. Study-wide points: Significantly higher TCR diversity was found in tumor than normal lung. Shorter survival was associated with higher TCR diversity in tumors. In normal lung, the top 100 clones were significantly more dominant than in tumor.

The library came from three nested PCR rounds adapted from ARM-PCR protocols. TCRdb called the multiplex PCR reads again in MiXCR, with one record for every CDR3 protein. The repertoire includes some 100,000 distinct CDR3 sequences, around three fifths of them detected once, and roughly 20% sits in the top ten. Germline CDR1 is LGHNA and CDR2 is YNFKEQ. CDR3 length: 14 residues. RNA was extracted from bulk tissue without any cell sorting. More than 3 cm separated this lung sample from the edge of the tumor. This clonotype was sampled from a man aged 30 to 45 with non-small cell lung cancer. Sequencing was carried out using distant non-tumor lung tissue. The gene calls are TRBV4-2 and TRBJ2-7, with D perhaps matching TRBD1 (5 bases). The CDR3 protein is CASSQEAGPYEQYV. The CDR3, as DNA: TGTGCCAGCAGTCAAGAAGCAGGGCCCTACGAGCAGTACGTC.